This T cell receptor beta chain was captured in a study of human T cells and chemical hapten exposure. Using its own MiXCR run on the RACE reads, TCRdb lists one record per CDR3 protein. The sample has fewer than 85,000 distinct CDR3 sequences, roughly 10% seen once. The time point: patch test 2, 6 weeks after DPC sensitization. Treatment here: therapeutic diphenylcyclopropenone sensitization with weekly scalp DPC. This clonotype was recorded a few times. What it binds is not known. Study-wide points: Donor immune responses may differ from healthy people's, since all donors had alopecia. PT1 expanded TCR counts and patch test score were linked, and their correlation was positive.

The length of the CDR3 is 12 residues. CDR1 and CDR2 (germline): SQVTM, ANQGSEA. V shed 6 bases and J 4 bases; nucleotides not matched to a gene: 1. The TCR originated in a woman in her 30s with alopecia areata. Some clones in this sample may be carry-over from other donors' samples. The source was whole blood, collected in connection with sensitization to the hapten diphenylcyclopropenone (DPC). The chain employs TRBV29-1 and TRBJ2-3; the match to TRBD2 covers 10 bases. The CDR3 protein is CSVGTSADTQYF. The DNA for the CDR3 is TGCAGCGTGGGGACTAGCGCAGATACGCAGTATTTT.